This T cell receptor beta chain was profiled in a study of T cells in Graves' hyperthyroidism and ophthalmopathy (dated by TCRdb to 2018 to 2020). In the study overall: Peripheral blood samples were taken at initial diagnosis, before any treatment was given. To identify distinguishing TCR V-J signatures, a discovery cohort of around 100 patients was used, comprising 43 with Graves' ophthalmopathy and around 60 with stable Graves' hyperthyroidism. Whether ophthalmopathy could be predicted prospectively was tested in an independent validation cohort made up of roughly 20 hyperthyroidism patients plus 17 patients who later progressed to ophthalmopathy. The 90 to 100 discovery patients were randomly divided into training and test sets at a 7:3 ratio. In several Graves' hyperthyroidism patients, the study also compared T-cell repertoires from thyroid tissue with T-cell repertoires from blood. Following sampling, methimazole starting at 30 mg daily was given to hyperthyroidism patients, and high-dose intravenous methylprednisolone was given to ophthalmopathy patients. The paper reports TCR Vbeta CDR3 sequencing of more than 120 peripheral blood samples: around 45 ophthalmopathy, over 70 hyperthyroidism and about 17 progressor patients. General conclusions and limits of the study: Most expanded thyroid clonotypes (frequency above 0.001) were also found in blood, which suggests that blood repertoires may mirror thyroid immune responses. In cross-validation, a model built on a 13 V-J signature told ophthalmopathy apart from stable hyperthyroidism with about 90% sensitivity and approximately 81% specificity, and in testing the same model reached 80%/75%. No statistical method was used to fix the sample size in advance, and group allocation was not hidden from the investigators. During validation, the model predicted progression to ophthalmopathy a median of around six months ahead of onset, with approximately 71% sensitivity and 72.22% specificity.

Amplification of TCR beta CDR3 regions was carried out from RNA transcripts. A first-round RT-PCR of the TCR CDR3 used the HTBI primer set with the Qiagen OneStep RT-PCR kit. Libraries were constructed in a second round of multiplex PCR, after which size selection and purification were carried out. Paired-end sequencing of the libraries was performed with 100 bp reads on an Illumina HiSeq2000. For the original study's pipeline: Raw data were processed with SOAPnuke, discarding reads with adapters, uncalled bases, mean Phred below 15, or no exact constant-primer or identifier match. High-quality paired reads were merged with COPE v1.2.5, and unique nucleotide sequences were defined as clonotypes. Clonotypes were aligned to IMGT TRBV, TRBD and TRBJ reference segments using MiTCR v1.1. The analysis was restricted to V-J combinations with a frequency above 0.0001, which together covered roughly 99% of the repertoires. The TCS score was defined as the ratio of F50 (clonal expansion) to E x V (chaos), calculated using BLOSUM62-based TCRdist between CDR3 peptides within each V-J. Welch's t-statistics and random forest reduced just over 500 V-J features to about 13, which were used in a naive Bayes classifier (R e1071). Thyroid-blood repertoire similarity was quantified with the Morisita-Horn index. TCRdb reprocessed the public reads (quality trimming at Q25 with fastp, clone calling with MiXCR) and kept in-frame beta chains. Merged by CDR3 protein, the rows form single entries marked with the most common genes and DNA. The V and J calls were determined by TCRdb, not by the authors. The sample data list 30,000 to 45,000 distinct CDR3 sequences, and about 50% of these were observed just once. 15% to 20% of the sample is taken by the ten largest.

Concerning this clonotype itself: No antigen is known for it. It has no much larger one-base neighbor in the sample; base qualities were not kept.

The CDR3 contains 14 residues, cysteine and phenylalanine counted. The only DNA kept is the CDR3, 42 bases in frame from the first base. The junction carries 22 bases between V and J, which are trimmed by 6 bases and 11 bases respectively. In the ophthalmopathy patients, disease was moderately to severely active, with a Clinical Activity Score of 3 or more, a NOSPECS grade of 4 or more, and a duration of less than 3 months. Patients with uncontrolled infections, other autoimmune diseases, pregnancy or lactation were excluded. Diagnoses relied on clinical symptoms, serum thyroxine and TRAb, thyroid ultrasound and orbital computed tomography. Ficoll-Paque density gradient centrifugation was used to isolate PBMCs from around 10 ml of fresh peripheral blood. Total RNA was extracted with Trizol reagent, and quality was checked on an Agilent 2100 Bioanalyzer.

The sample taken for sequencing was blood. The sequence joins TRBV12-3 or TRBV12-4 to TRBJ1-1, with the D segment identity uncertain. This TCR was sampled from a man in his forties with Graves' ophthalmopathy. The CDR3 corresponds to CASRISSFTEAAFF. At the DNA level, the sequence is TGTGCCAGCAGAATATCCAGCTTCACGGAGGCGGCTTTCTTT.